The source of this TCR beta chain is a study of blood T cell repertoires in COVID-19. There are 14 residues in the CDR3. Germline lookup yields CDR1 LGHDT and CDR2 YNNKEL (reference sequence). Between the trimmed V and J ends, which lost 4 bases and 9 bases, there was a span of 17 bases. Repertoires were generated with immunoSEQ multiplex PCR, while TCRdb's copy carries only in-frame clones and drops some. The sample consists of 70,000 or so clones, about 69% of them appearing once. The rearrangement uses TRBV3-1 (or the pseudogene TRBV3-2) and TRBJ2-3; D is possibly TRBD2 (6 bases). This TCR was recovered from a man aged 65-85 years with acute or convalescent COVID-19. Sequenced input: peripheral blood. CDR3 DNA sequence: TGTGCCAGCAGCCCGATGGACGGGGGTCGGACGCAGTATTTT. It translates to CASSPMDGGRTQYF.